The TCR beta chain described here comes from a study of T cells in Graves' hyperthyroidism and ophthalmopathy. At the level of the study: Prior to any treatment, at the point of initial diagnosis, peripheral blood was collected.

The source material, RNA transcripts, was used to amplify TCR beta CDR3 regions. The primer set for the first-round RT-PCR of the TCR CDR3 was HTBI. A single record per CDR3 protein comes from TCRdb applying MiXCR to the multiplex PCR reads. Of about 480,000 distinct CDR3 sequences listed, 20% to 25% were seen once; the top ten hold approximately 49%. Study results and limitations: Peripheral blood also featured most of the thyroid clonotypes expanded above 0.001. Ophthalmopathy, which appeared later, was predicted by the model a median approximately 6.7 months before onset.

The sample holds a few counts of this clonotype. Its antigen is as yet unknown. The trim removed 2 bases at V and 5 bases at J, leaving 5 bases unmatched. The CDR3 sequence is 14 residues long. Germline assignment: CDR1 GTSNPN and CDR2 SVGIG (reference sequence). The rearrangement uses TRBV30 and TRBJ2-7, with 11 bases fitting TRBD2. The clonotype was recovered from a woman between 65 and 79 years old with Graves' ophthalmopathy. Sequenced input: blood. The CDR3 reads CAWSKTSGIDEQYF. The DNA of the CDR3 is TGTGCCTGGAGTAAGACTAGCGGGATAGACGAGCAGTACTTC.